What follows is one T cell receptor beta chain and its context. No antigen is known for it. A much more abundant neighbour one base away suggests this may be a read error. The source of the sample is a study of blood T cells in healthy people across ages (dated by TCRdb to the mid-2010s). About the full investigation: In model experiments, roughly one uniquely barcoded TCR beta cDNA molecule per two T cells was captured by template switching. The donors were split into four age groups: young (average approximately 16 years), middle-aged (about 40), aged (about 62) and long-lived (roughly 88). Age-related changes in TCR beta repertoire diversity were measured in the study by deep sequencing normalized with unique cDNA molecular identifiers. For two donors (one aged 18 to 30 and one aged 80 or older), the study analyzed two additional independent replicas of 1 million unique cDNA reads from the same blood draw. To avoid experimental bias, donors of different ages were spread randomly across the sequencing lanes.

Library construction relied on 5' RACE. The reads were generated on an Illumina HiSeq 2500. The second PCR ran for about 7 to 11 cycles and used a J-beta primer mix along with a sample-barcoded 5' primer. A unique molecular identifier was introduced onto each TCR beta cDNA molecule by a template-switch 5' adaptor carrying 12 random nucleotides. Each sample yielded at least 3 million CDR3-containing paired-end reads. First-strand cDNA was synthesized from all RNA with the Mint cDNA synthesis kit, primed by a TRBC-specific oligonucleotide. After uracil-DNA glycosylase treatment, a first 18-cycle PCR used universal primers M1SS and BC2_uni_R on all cDNA. The study's own analysis went as follows. Each sample was normalized by randomly selecting 1 million high-quality reads, each carrying a distinct molecular identifier. Reads sharing molecular identifiers were discarded rather than binned into consensus sequences. MiTCR, with a Q25 quality threshold and the strictest error-elimination algorithm, was used for CDR3 identification, clonotype clustering and error correction. A nonparametric unseen species model using Euler transformation provided a lower-bound estimate of total TCR beta diversity. In-frame beta chains were kept once TCRdb had trimmed the public reads at Q25 with fastp and called clones with MiXCR. Rows with one shared CDR3 protein collapse into an entry with the most common genes and DNA. For this entry, the V and J calls and clone size follow TCRdb and not the study's own pipeline. This sample comprises roughly 1.6 million distinct CDR3 sequences, around 35% of them detected only once. The leading ten clones occupy roughly 12% of the sample.

Spanning cysteine to phenylalanine, the CDR3 consists of 13 amino acids. The only DNA kept is the CDR3, 39 bases in frame from the first base. According to the germline V gene, CDR1 reads SGHTA and CDR2 reads FQGTGA. Donors were about 36 systemically healthy Caucasian individuals from Russia aged roughly 6 to 90 years. Each donor gave about 9.7 milliliters of peripheral blood, drawn into EDTA-treated Vacutainer tubes. Ficoll-Paque density-gradient centrifugation was used to isolate PBMCs, with at least 7 million per sample. Total RNA, at least 5.5 micrograms per sample, was extracted from PBMCs with Trizol reagent. For every donor, an aliquot of PBMCs went through flow cytometry to measure the percentages of naive CD45RAhigh/CD27high T cells. Study-wide conclusions, independent of this receptor: Conclusive comparison of naive and antigen-experienced compartments was prevented by the profiling of bulk unsorted PBMCs. Total diversity estimates from one million sequenced T cells were considered lower bounds and underestimates. Observed TCR beta diversity per million T cells fell roughly linearly with age, and a significant reduction was already apparent by age about 43. The percentage of naive T cells measured by flow cytometry correlated strongly with observed TCR beta diversity. Compared with the aged group, more naive CD4+ T cells, fewer expanded clones and increased TCR diversity were shown by the long-lived group, suggesting age selection. Donor CMV infection status was unknown, potentially confounding age-related changes in expanded clonotypes.

The V and J segments used are TRBV7-3 and TRBJ1-1, with the D segment identity uncertain. The specimen sequenced was blood. This receptor was taken from a woman aged 30 to 39 in good health. The DNA is as follows: TGTGCCCGCAGCTACGGCCCTAACACTGAAGCTTTCTTT. Its product reads: CARSYGPNTEAFF.